The T cell receptor beta chain described here comes from a study of blood T cell repertoires in COVID-19. About the research overall: COVID-19 samples from acute and convalescent phases originated in the United States, Italy and Spain. The cDNA or gDNA used as material had been derived from T cells, B-cell-depleted T cells, or PBMCs.

Assay used: immunoSEQ multiplex PCR; TCRdb lists only in-frame clones, some missing. The sample comprises about 160,000 clones, 85% of which are singletons, and about 3% rests with the top ten. V was pared by 6 bases and J by 4 bases, with 13 bases of the junction left unmatched. Germline V lookup: CDR1 SEHNR, CDR2 FQNEAQ (reference sequence). The CDR3 consists of 17 residues. The V and J genes are TRBV7-9 and TRBJ1-1; 11 bases align to TRBD1. The sequenced sample consisted of peripheral blood. This receptor was identified in a human donor with acute or convalescent COVID-19. The donor label of this sample is uncertain. In nucleotides, the CDR3 is TGTGCCAGCAGACCTAAAGTCACCGGGACAGGGGGCACTGAAGCTTTCTTT. Encoded protein: CASRPKVTGTGGTEAFF.